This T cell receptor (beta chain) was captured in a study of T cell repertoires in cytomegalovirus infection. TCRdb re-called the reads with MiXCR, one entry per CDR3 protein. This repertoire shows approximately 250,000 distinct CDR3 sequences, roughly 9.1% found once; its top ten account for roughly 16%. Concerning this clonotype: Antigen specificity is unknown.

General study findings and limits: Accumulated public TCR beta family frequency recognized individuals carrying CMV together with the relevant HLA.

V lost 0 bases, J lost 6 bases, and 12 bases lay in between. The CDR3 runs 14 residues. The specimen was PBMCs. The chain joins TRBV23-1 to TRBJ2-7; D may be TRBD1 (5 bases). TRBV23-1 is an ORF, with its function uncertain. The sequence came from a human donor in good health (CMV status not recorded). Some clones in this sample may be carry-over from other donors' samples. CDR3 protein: CASSQSSQGFEQYF. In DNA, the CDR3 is TGCGCCAGCAGTCAATCCTCGCAGGGCTTCGAGCAGTACTTC.